The rows below give T cell receptor beta chains drawn from one sample of a study of blood T cell repertoires in COVID-19. Here immunoSEQ multiplex PCR was the method, and the copy in TCRdb shows in-frame clones only, minus some. The table includes around 160,000 clones, more than 75% detected once. Source material: PBMCs or T cells enriched from blood (not recorded which). The receptors were gathered from a woman aged 25-40 years with acute COVID-19. The CDR3 runs from the conserved cysteine through the conserved F or W. A D gene is named only where the DNA matches it firmly. Clone size is not always given. Where it is, it says once, few, many or a class for expanded clones.

V	size	D	J	DNA	CDR3
TRBV20-1	.	.	TRBJ1-1	TGCAGTGCTAGTGGAATTGGCCCGAACGAGGGAACTGAAGCTTTCTTT	CSASGIGPNEGTEAFF
TRBV18	.	.	TRBJ2-5	TGTGCCAGCTCACCCCTGGCCTCGGAGACCCAGTACTTC	CASSPLASETQYF
TRBV28	.	TRBD2	TRBJ2-1	TGTGCCAGCAGTTCCCCCGGGACTAGATCATTCGAGCAGTTCTTC	CASSSPGTRSFEQFF
TRBV19	.	TRBD1	TRBJ1-1	TGTGCCAGTAGTGACAGGGGGAACACTGAAGCTTTCTTT	CASSDRGNTEAFF
TRBV27	once	TRBD1	TRBJ2-5	TGTGCCAGCAGTCAATTGCCCGGGACAGCACAAGAGACCCAGTACTTC	CASSQLPGTAQETQYF
TRBV19	.	TRBD1	TRBJ1-6	TGTGCCAGTAGAACTACCGGGACAGTGGATTCGGCACCCCTCCACTTT	CASRTTGTVDSAPLHF
TRBV9	.	TRBD1	TRBJ1-2	TGTGCCAGCAGCGTTACCGGGACAGGGGTTTATGGCTACACCTTC	CASSVTGTGVYGYTF
TRBV5-4	.	.	TRBJ2-7	TGTGCCAGCAGCTTGGGGGCAGGTTATCTGTACGAGCAGTACTTC	CASSLGAGYLYEQYF
TRBV3-1/TRBV3-2	.	.	TRBJ2-5	TGTGCCAGCAGCCAAGGTGACAGAGATCAAGAGACCCAGTACTTC	CASSQGDRDQETQYF
TRBV10-3	.	.	TRBJ1-2	TGTGCCATCAGTGAGGGCGGGGCCCCTAACTATGGCTACACCTTC	CAISEGGAPNYGYTF
TRBV28	.	.	TRBJ1-1	TGTGCCAGCAGTTCCTCCGGGACACCTGTGAACACTGAAGCTTTCTTT	CASSSSGTPVNTEAFF
TRBV6-5	.	.	TRBJ1-5	TGTGCCAGCAGTTACTCGTCGGTTAGCAATCAGCCCCAGCATTTT	CASSYSSVSNQPQHF
TRBV28	once	TRBD2	TRBJ2-7	TGTGCCAGCAGTTCACTAGCGACCTCCTACGAGCAGTACTTC	CASSSLATSYEQYF
TRBV28	few	.	TRBJ2-7	TGTGCCAGCAGTCCCCCCAGCGGGACACCGTCCTACGAGCAGTACTTC	CASSPPSGTPSYEQYF
TRBV4-1	once	TRBD1	TRBJ1-1	TGCGCCAGCAGCAGGCAGGGGGTTGTGGACACTGAAGCTTTCTTT	CASSRQGVVDTEAFF
TRBV5-6	.	.	TRBJ2-5	TGTGCCAGCAGCTTGGCAGATCTGAAGACCCAGTACTTC	CASSLADLKTQYF
TRBV19	.	.	TRBJ2-1	TGTGCCAGTAGGGCTACAGGCTACGTACCTTACAATGAGCAGTTCTTC	CASRATGYVPYNEQFF
TRBV28	.	.	TRBJ1-4	TGTGCCAGCAGTCCTCCACGAGCAACTAATGAAAAACTGTTTTTT	CASSPPRATNEKLFF
TRBV6-5	.	.	TRBJ2-5	TGTGCCAGCAGCTTTTTGGCGGGACTCGAAGAGACCCAGTACTTC	CASSFLAGLEETQYF
TRBV27	.	TRBD1	TRBJ2-7	TGTGCCAGCAGTTCGCAACCCCCGACAGGGGGGGGCTACGAGCAGTACTTC	CASSSQPPTGGGYEQYF
TRBV20-1	.	.	TRBJ2-1	TGCAGTGCTAGTCTCTCCTACAATGAGCAGTTCTTC	CSASLSYNEQFF
TRBV27	.	.	TRBJ1-1	TGTGCCAGCAGTTTTATGACAGCGACGGAAGCTTTCTTT	CASSFMTATEAFF
TRBV15	.	.	TRBJ1-4	TGTGCCACCAGCAGAGGCCGAACAGGGATTACTAATGAAAAACTGTTTTTT	CATSRGRTGITNEKLFF
TRBV19	.	.	TRBJ1-5	TGTGCCAGTGATTCGGACAGAAATAGCAATCAGCCCCAGCATTTT	CASDSDRNSNQPQHF
TRBV24-1	.	TRBD2	TRBJ2-1	TGTGCCACCAGTGACCCAGGGACTAGCGGGCACTTCTCCTACAATGAGCAGTTCTTC	CATSDPGTSGHFSYNEQFF
TRBV2	.	.	TRBJ2-3	TGTGCCAGCAGTGATGTGGGAGTTAGTACAGATACGCAGTATTTT	CASSDVGVSTDTQYF
TRBV10-3	.	.	TRBJ2-2	TGTGCCATCAGTGAGTCGCTGGCACGAGGCACCGGGGAGCTGTTTTTT	CAISESLARGTGELFF
TRBV6-5	.	TRBD1	TRBJ1-2	TGTGCCAGCAGTTACTCGGGGACAGGGACGTATGGCTACACCTTC	CASSYSGTGTYGYTF